Shown below are 13 T cell receptor beta chains from a single sample sequenced in a study of control samples from healthy donors and cancer patients. Sequencing used immunoSEQ multiplex PCR; TCRdb keeps in-frame clones, though not all of them. This sample has roughly 170,000 clones, with just over 90% found just once. Input material: blood. All receptors come from a woman between 55 and 75 years old in good health.

The genes are TRBV3-1 (or the pseudogene TRBV3-2) and TRBJ1-2; 7 nucleotides align to TRBD1. The CDR3 is 14 amino acids. V shed 2 bases, J shed 4 bases, and the junction held 4 bases outside the gene matches. The germline V gene has CDR1 LGHDT and CDR2 YNNKEL (reference sequence). The DNA of the CDR3 is TGTGCCAGCAGCCAATGGCGGGACAGCTATGGCTACACCTTC. Residues: CASSQWRDSYGYTF.

This rearrangement joins TRBV18 to TRBJ1-1, with unresolved D. Deletions cut 4 bases from V and 2 bases from J, with 5 bases between. The CDR3 has 12 amino acids. Per germline, CDR1 KGHSH and CDR2 LQKENI. The CDR3 here is CASSRRNTEAFF. The CDR3 DNA is TGTGCCAGCTCACGGAGAAACACTGAAGCTTTCTTT.

The chain links TRBV2 to TRBJ1-1; D gene unclear. CDR1 is SNHLY and CDR2 is FYNNEI in the germline V gene. Deletions cut 4 bases from V and 4 bases from J, with 10 bases between. This CDR3 spans 13 amino acids. The CDR3 DNA reads as TGTGCCAGCAGTGGGGTCGGACGCACTGAAGCTTTCTTT. Its translation is CASSGVGRTEAFF.

This chain joins TRBV5-6 and TRBJ2-3, with 10 bases lining up with TRBD2. The V gene's germline CDR1 is SGHDT and CDR2 YYEEEE. The CDR3 runs 16 residues. J gave up 4 bases and V 6 bases, and 11 bases lay outside the gene matches. CDR3 sequence (DNA): TGTGCCAGCACCAATCTGGCTAGCGGGGGTGCAGATACGCAGTATTTT. Translating it yields CASTNLASGGADTQYF.

J is TRBJ1-1 and V is TRBV20-1, with D uncertain. From germline, CDR1 is DFQATT and CDR2 SNEGSKA (reference sequence). V lost 3 bases, J lost 0 bases, and 17 bases lay in between. This CDR3 comprises 16 residues. This chain's CDR3 is CSASPIWTEMNTEAFF. In nucleotides, the CDR3 is TGCAGTGCTAGTCCAATCTGGACGGAAATGAACACTGAAGCTTTCTTT.

The chain employs TRBV4-3 and TRBJ1-6; TRBD1 matches at 9 bases. Germline-derived CDR1 and CDR2 are LGHNA and YSLEER. This CDR3 is built from 16 residues. Trimming cost V 0 bases and J 7 bases; bases outside gene matches: 4. For the CDR3, the DNA is TGCGCCAGCAGCCAAGAGTGGACAGGGGCCAATTCACCCCTCCACTTT. Translation: CASSQEWTGANSPLHF.

This clone was counted once. J is TRBJ1-3 and V is TRBV2, with a weak D call TRBD1 (5 bases). Germline V gene lookup returns CDR1 SNHLY and CDR2 FYNNEI. The V and J ends lost 4 bases and 2 bases respectively, with 18 bases between them. CDR3 length equals 17 residues. CDR3 amino acids: CASSGRGGAAAGNTIYF. In DNA form, the CDR3 reads TGTGCCAGCAGTGGGCGGGGGGGAGCCGCTGCTGGAAACACCATATATTTT.

This chain joins TRBV6-2 or TRBV6-3 and TRBJ1-5; the D gene is possibly TRBD1 (6 bases). This CDR3 spans 15 amino acids. V gave up 5 bases and J gave up 2 bases, with 13 bases separating them. Germline CDR1 and CDR2: MNHEY and SVGEGT. The chain's CDR3 is CASSPRGLGNQPQHF. CDR3 nucleotides: TGTGCCAGCAGTCCCAGGGGATTGGGCAATCAGCCCCAGCATTTT.

The chain is built from TRBV5-1 and TRBJ1-2; 8 bases match TRBD1. The J segment lost 6 bases and the V segment lost 3 bases, leaving 16 bases of the junction unmatched. Germline loops: CDR1 SGHRS, CDR2 YFSETQ. There are 17 residues in the CDR3. The CDR3 spells CASSSRPTGVRQDGYTF. CDR3 nucleotide sequence: TGCGCCAGCAGCTCCCGCCCGACAGGGGTCCGGCAAGATGGCTACACCTTC.

This sequence joins TRBV4-1 and TRBJ1-2; D possibly corresponds to TRBD1 (5 bases). The length of the CDR3 is 16 residues. Germline CDR1 and CDR2: MGHRA and YSYEKL. V lost 0 bases, J lost 2 bases, and 13 bases lay in between. CDR3 sequence (DNA): TGCGCCAGCAGCCAAGATCCCGGGACGGCGAACTATGGCTACACCTTC. This translates into CASSQDPGTANYGYTF.

J is TRBJ1-2 and V is TRBV2, with D unresolved. V lost 4 bases and J 4 bases, leaving 10 bases between the germline ends. This CDR3 is built from 13 residues. In germline, CDR1 is SNHLY, CDR2 FYNNEI. DNA of the CDR3: TGTGCCAGCAGTGTGGCACAGACCTATGGCTACACCTTC. Protein sequence: CASSVAQTYGYTF.

The V call is TRBV18, the J call TRBJ2-3; D uncertain. The CDR3 is 14 residues long. V was cut by 2 bases and J by 2 bases, with 8 bases left in between. Per germline, CDR1 KGHSH and CDR2 LQKENI. CDR3 protein: CASSPGINTDTQYF. The CDR3 nucleotides are TGTGCCAGCTCACCAGGGATTAACACAGATACGCAGTATTTT.

In this sample, this clone turned up once. The V and J genes are TRBV2 and TRBJ1-1; D gene unclear. The V end was cut by 4 bases, the J end by 1 base, with 7 bases between. CDR1 and CDR2 from the germline V gene are SNHLY and FYNNEI. The CDR3 covers 13 residues. The CDR3 spells CASSGQSNTEAFF. CDR3 nucleotide sequence: TGTGCCAGCAGTGGTCAGTCGAACACTGAAGCTTTCTTT.